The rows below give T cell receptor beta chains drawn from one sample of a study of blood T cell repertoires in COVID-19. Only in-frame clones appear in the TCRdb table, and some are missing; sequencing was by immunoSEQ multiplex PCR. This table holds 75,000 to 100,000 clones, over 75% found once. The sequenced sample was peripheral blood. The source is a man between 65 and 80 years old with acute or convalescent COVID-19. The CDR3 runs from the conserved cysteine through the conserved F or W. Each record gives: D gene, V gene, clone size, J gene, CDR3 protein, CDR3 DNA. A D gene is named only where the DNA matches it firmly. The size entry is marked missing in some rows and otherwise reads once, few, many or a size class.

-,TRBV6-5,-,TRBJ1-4,CASSRPGDLKLFF,TGTGCCAGCAGCCGACCCGGAGACCTAAAACTGTTTTTT
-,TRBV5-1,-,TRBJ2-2,CASSSNSGVLFF,TGCGCCAGCAGCTCAAACAGCGGAGTGCTGTTTTTT
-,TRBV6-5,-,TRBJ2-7,CASSYQDTYEQYF,TGTGCCAGCAGTTATCAGGACACATACGAGCAGTACTTC
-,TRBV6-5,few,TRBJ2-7,CASSTLTGGVYF,TGTGCCAGCAGTACCCTAACAGGGGGGGTTTACTTC
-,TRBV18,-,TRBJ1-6,CASSPYASAGPAGSPLHF,TGTGCCAGCTCACCATACGCATCGGCGGGACCGGCTGGTTCACCCCTCCACTTT
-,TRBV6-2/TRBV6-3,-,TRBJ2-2,CASSRGGANTGELFF,TGTGCCAGCAGTCGAGGCGGGGCGAACACCGGGGAGCTGTTTTTT
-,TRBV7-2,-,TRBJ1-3,CASSPTVGSGNTIYF,TGTGCCAGCAGCCCGACAGTAGGCTCTGGAAACACCATATATTTT
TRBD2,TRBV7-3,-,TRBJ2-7,CASSFTDPWGGEQYF,TGTGCCAGCAGCTTCACCGATCCGTGGGGGGGAGAGCAGTACTTC
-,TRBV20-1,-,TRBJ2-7,CSAGGSYEQYF,TGCAGTGCTGGAGGCAGCTACGAGCAGTACTTC
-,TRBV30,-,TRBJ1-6,CAWSRGRESPLHF,TGTGCCTGGTCCCGGGGTAGAGAGTCACCCCTCCACTTT
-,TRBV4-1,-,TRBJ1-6,CASSQDRTLHF,TGCGCCAGCAGCCAAGACAGGACCCTCCACTTT
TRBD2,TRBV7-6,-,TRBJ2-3,CASSLSVSGTSGGAGDTQYF,TGTGCCAGCAGCTTATCTGTTTCCGGGACTAGCGGGGGGGCCGGAGATACGCAGTATTTT
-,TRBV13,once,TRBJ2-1,CASSLAGFIGGRIHNEQFF,TGTGCCAGCAGCTTAGCTGGTTTCATCGGGGGGCGCATCCACAATGAGCAGTTCTTC
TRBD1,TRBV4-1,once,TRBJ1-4,CASSQGSGTGNEKLFF,TGCGCCAGCAGCCAAGGTTCCGGGACAGGCAATGAAAAACTGTTTTTT
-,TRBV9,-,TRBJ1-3,CASSVAGMGGNTIYF,TGTGCCAGCAGCGTAGCGGGGATGGGTGGAAACACCATATATTTT
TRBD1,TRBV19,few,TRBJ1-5,CASSIPIRTGLSRGPQHF,TGTGCCAGTAGTATCCCCATCAGGACAGGCCTTAGCAGGGGGCCCCAGCATTTT
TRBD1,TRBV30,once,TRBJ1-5,CAWSAIWTGVSNQPQHF,TGTGCCTGGAGTGCAATTTGGACAGGGGTGAGCAATCAGCCCCAGCATTTT
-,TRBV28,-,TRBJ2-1,CASSFTGWRGHNEQFF,TGTGCCAGCAGTTTTACCGGGTGGCGGGGACACAATGAGCAGTTCTTC
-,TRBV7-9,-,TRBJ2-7,CASMGDGSYEQYF,TGTGCCAGCATGGGGGACGGGAGCTACGAGCAGTACTTC
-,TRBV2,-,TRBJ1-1,CASVLTPGGEAFF,TGTGCCAGTGTCCTGACCCCCGGGGGTGAAGCTTTCTTT
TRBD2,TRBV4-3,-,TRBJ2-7,CASSQEIAGLSYEQYF,TGCGCCAGCAGCCAAGAGATAGCGGGTTTGTCCTACGAGCAGTACTTC
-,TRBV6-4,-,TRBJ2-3,CASSESFADTQYF,TGTGCCAGCAGTGAAAGTTTTGCGGATACGCAGTATTTT
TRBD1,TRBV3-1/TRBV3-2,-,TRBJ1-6,CASSPGQGFFAPLHF,TGTGCCAGCAGCCCCGGACAGGGATTTTTTGCACCCCTCCACTTT
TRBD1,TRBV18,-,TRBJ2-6,CASSTATGGTGANVLTF,TGTGCCAGCTCAACCGCGACAGGGGGTACTGGGGCCAACGTCCTGACTTTC
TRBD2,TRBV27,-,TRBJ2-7,CASSWGGRGVSLVPYEQYF,TGTGCCAGCAGTTGGGGGGGACGAGGGGTTAGCCTAGTCCCCTACGAGCAGTACTTC
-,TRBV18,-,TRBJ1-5,CASSPQGSNQPQHF,TGTGCCAGCTCACCCCAGGGCAGCAATCAGCCCCAGCATTTT
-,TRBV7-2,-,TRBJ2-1,CASSSRPGNEQFF,TGTGCCAGCAGCTCCCGGCCGGGCAATGAGCAGTTCTTC
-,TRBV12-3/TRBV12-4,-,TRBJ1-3,CASYRESGNTIYF,TGTGCCAGCTACAGGGAATCTGGAAACACCATATATTTT
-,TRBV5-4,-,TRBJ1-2,CASSWSGEHGYTF,TGTGCCAGCAGCTGGTCGGGAGAACATGGCTACACCTTC
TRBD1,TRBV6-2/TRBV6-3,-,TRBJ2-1,CASSSRPLWTERTGNNEQFF,TGTGCCAGCAGTTCTAGGCCTCTCTGGACTGAGAGGACAGGTAACAATGAGCAGTTCTTC
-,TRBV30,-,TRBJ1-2,CACQQGLDYGYTF,TGTGCCTGCCAACAGGGCTTGGACTATGGCTACACCTTC
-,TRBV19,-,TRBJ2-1,CASRKTDAYNEQFF,TGTGCCAGTAGGAAGACAGATGCCTACAATGAGCAGTTCTTC
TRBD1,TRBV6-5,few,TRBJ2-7,CASRDRGHYEQYF,TGTGCCAGCAGGGACAGGGGGCACTACGAGCAGTACTTC
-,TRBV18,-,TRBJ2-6,CASSSSSGANVLTF,TGTGCCAGCTCATCGAGCTCTGGGGCCAACGTCCTGACTTTC
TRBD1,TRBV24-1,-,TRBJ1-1,CATSEGGIRSEAFF,TGTGCCACCAGTGAAGGGGGCATTCGCTCTGAAGCTTTCTTT
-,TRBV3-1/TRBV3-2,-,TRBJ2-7,CASSQVSDTSYEQYF,TGTGCCAGCAGCCAAGTATCGGACACATCCTACGAGCAGTACTTC
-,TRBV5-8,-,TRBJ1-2,CAIGYEQGLGYTF,TGTGCCATAGGCTACGAACAGGGCCTTGGCTACACCTTC
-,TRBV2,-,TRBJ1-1,CASSVEGETEAFF,TGTGCCAGCAGTGTCGAGGGAGAGACTGAAGCTTTCTTT
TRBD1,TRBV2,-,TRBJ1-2,CASSDQGAYRYGYTF,TGTGCCAGCAGTGACCAGGGGGCCTACCGTTATGGCTACACCTTC
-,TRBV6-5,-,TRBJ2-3,CASERRSTDTQYF,TGTGCCAGCGAGCGGAGAAGCACAGATACGCAGTATTTT
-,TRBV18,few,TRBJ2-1,CASSPLIGEQFF,TGTGCCAGCTCACCACTCATTGGCGAGCAGTTCTTC
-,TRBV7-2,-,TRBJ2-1,CASSLVESSYNEQFF,TGTGCCAGCAGCTTAGTCGAGAGCTCCTACAATGAGCAGTTCTTC
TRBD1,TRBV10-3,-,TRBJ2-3,CAIGSEGATDTQYF,TGTGCCATCGGCTCTGAGGGGGCAACAGATACGCAGTATTTT
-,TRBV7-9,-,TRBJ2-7,CASSLWASESNEQYF,TGTGCCAGCAGCTTATGGGCTAGCGAGTCGAACGAGCAGTACTTC